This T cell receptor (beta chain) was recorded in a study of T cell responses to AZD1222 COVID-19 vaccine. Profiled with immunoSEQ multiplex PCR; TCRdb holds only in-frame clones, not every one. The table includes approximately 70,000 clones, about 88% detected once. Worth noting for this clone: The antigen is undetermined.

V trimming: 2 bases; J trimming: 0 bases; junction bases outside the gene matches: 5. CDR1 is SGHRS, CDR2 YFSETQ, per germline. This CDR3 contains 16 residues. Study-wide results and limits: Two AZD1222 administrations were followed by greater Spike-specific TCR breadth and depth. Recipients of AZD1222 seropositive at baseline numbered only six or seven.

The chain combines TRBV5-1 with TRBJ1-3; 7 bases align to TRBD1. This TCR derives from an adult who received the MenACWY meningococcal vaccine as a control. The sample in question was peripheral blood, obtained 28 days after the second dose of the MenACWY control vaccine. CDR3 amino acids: CASSFAGGNSGNTIYF. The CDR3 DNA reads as TGCGCCAGCAGCTTCGCAGGGGGTAACTCTGGAAACACCATATATTTT. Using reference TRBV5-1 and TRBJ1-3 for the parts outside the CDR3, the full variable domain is KAGVTQTPRYLIKTRGQQVTLSCSPISGHRSVSWYQQTPGQGLQFLFEYFSETQRNKGNFPGRFSGRQFSNSRSEMNVSTLELGDSALYLCASSFAGGNSGNTIYFGEGSWLTVV.